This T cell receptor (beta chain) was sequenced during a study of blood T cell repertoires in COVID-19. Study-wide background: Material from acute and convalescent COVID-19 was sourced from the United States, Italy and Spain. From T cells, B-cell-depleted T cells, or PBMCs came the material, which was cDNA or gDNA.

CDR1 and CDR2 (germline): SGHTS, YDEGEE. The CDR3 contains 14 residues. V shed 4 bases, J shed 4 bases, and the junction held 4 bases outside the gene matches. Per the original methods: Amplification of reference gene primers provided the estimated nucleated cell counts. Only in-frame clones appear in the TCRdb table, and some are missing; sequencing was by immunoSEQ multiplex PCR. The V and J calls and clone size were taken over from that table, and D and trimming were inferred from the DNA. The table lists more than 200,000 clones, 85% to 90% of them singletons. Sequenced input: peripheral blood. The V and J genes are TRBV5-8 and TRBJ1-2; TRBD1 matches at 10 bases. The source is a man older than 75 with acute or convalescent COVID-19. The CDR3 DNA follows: TGTGCCAGCAGCCTAGGACAGGGGGTCTATGGCTACACCTTC. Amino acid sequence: CASSLGQGVYGYTF.